This is a list of T cell receptor beta chains from one sample in a study of long-term antiretroviral therapy in people with HIV. The repertoire was sequenced with immunoSEQ multiplex PCR; TCRdb's copy has only in-frame clones and lacks some. The data contain 30,000 or so clones, more than 85% of them seen just once; the ten biggest clones take up over 9%. Here the sequenced sample was unsorted PBMCs, taken 6.2 years after starting antiretroviral therapy. The receptors shown here come from a man aged 40-50 years with HIV. CDR3s include the opening cysteine and the closing phenylalanine or tryptophan. A D gene is named only where the DNA matches it firmly. Expanded clones get a size class; other rows say once, few or many, or leave the size out.

.	TRBV6-1	TRBD2	TRBJ2-3	CASSGLAGGPDTQYF	TGTGCCAGCAGTGGACTAGCGGGGGGGCCAGATACGCAGTATTTT
.	TRBV28	.	TRBJ2-7	CASSDYEQYF	TGTGCCAGCAGTGACTACGAGCAGTACTTC
.	TRBV9	TRBD1	TRBJ2-5	CASSALPGQQETQYF	TGTGCCAGCAGCGCGCTTCCGGGACAGCAAGAGACCCAGTACTTC
.	TRBV18	TRBD1	TRBJ1-2	CASSPLGQENYGYTF	TGTGCCAGCTCACCACTAGGACAGGAAAACTATGGCTACACCTTC
.	TRBV19	TRBD2	TRBJ2-3	CASSKLAGETDTQYF	TGTGCCAGTAGTAAGCTAGCGGGGGAAACAGATACGCAGTATTTT
few	TRBV19	TRBD1	TRBJ1-5	CASSSGQGRGGSNQPQHF	TGTGCCAGTAGCTCTGGACAGGGGCGCGGTGGTAGCAATCAGCCCCAGCATTTT
once	TRBV5-1	.	TRBJ1-2	CASSLGPSEPGGYTF	TGCGCCAGCAGCTTGGGGCCCTCGGAACCCGGTGGCTACACCTTC
.	TRBV10-1	.	TRBJ2-1	CASSSLGSYNEQFF	TGCGCCAGCAGTAGCCTGGGTTCGTACAATGAGCAGTTCTTC
.	TRBV5-6	TRBD2	TRBJ2-3	CASSSLGLAVDTQYF	TGTGCCAGCAGCTCCCTCGGACTAGCGGTAGATACGCAGTATTTT
.	TRBV5-5	.	TRBJ1-2	CASSADLLTGRGYTF	TGTGCCAGCAGCGCAGACCTCTTGACAGGCCGTGGCTACACCTTC
.	TRBV6-5	.	TRBJ2-4	CASSKQDAKNIQYF	TGTGCCAGCAGTAAACAGGACGCCAAAAACATTCAGTACTTC
.	TRBV6-5	.	TRBJ2-7	CASSTRLVDSYEQYF	TGTGCCAGCAGTACGAGACTAGTGGACTCCTACGAGCAGTACTTC
.	TRBV4-1	.	TRBJ1-6	CASSQGQGNSPLHF	TGCGCCAGCAGCCAAGGGCAGGGGAATTCACCCCTCCACTTT
.	TRBV19	.	TRBJ2-2	CASSIDPGPGGELFF	TGTGCCAGTAGTATAGACCCAGGGCCGGGCGGGGAGCTGTTTTTT
.	TRBV4-1	.	TRBJ2-7	CASSPLAASSSYEQYF	TGCGCCAGCAGCCCTTTAGCGGCCTCGAGCTCCTACGAGCAGTACTTC
.	TRBV19	.	TRBJ2-7	CASNSPGQGGEQYF	TGTGCCAGTAATTCACCGGGGCAGGGGGGCGAGCAGTACTTC
.	TRBV5-4	TRBD1	TRBJ1-1	CASSRQGGTEAFF	TGTGCCAGCAGCCGACAGGGAGGGACTGAAGCTTTCTTT
.	TRBV10-3	.	TRBJ2-6	CAIRTLLGESSGANVLTF	TGTGCCATCAGGACCCTTTTGGGCGAAAGCTCTGGGGCCAACGTCCTGACTTTC
.	TRBV4-2	.	TRBJ2-7	CASSQAWASSYEQYF	TGTGCCAGCAGCCAAGCGTGGGCCAGTTCCTACGAGCAGTACTTC
.	TRBV28	TRBD2	TRBJ2-5	CASSTAGVGTDFEETQYF	TGTGCCAGCAGTACGGCGGGAGTGGGGACCGATTTCGAAGAGACCCAGTACTTC
.	TRBV27	.	TRBJ2-7	CASRPSGTPTTYEQYF	TGTGCCAGCAGACCTTCCGGGACACCTACCACCTACGAGCAGTACTTC
.	TRBV11-3	.	TRBJ2-1	CASSSGWADYNEQFF	TGTGCCAGCAGCTCCGGGTGGGCGGACTACAATGAGCAGTTCTTC
.	TRBV6-5	.	TRBJ1-3	CASSSVSGNTIYF	TGTGCCAGCAGTTCCGTTTCTGGAAACACCATATATTTT
.	TRBV7-2	.	TRBJ2-7	CASSRLTANYEQYF	TGTGCCAGCAGCCGACTGACAGCTAACTACGAGCAGTACTTC
.	TRBV5-1	.	TRBJ1-1	CASSLEGQVTEAFF	TGCGCCAGCAGCTTGGAAGGGCAGGTAACTGAAGCTTTCTTT
.	TRBV2	.	TRBJ2-7	CASAWSYEQYF	TGTGCCAGCGCGTGGAGCTACGAGCAGTACTTC
once	TRBV6-6	.	TRBJ2-3	CASSPSPPDTQYF	TGTGCCAGCAGCCCTTCCCCTCCAGATACGCAGTATTTT
.	TRBV20-1	.	TRBJ1-2	CSARLLGGYTF	TGCAGTGCTAGGCTTCTGGGGGGCTACACCTTC
few	TRBV27	.	TRBJ1-2	CASSFLGRGYTF	TGTGCCAGCAGTTTCCTAGGGAGAGGCTACACCTTC
.	TRBV19	.	TRBJ2-3	CASSIGGRSDTQYF	TGTGCCAGTAGTATCGGGGGGCGTTCAGATACGCAGTATTTT
.	TRBV14	.	TRBJ1-1	CASSPIHSLNTEAFF	TGTGCCAGCAGCCCTATACACAGCCTGAACACTGAAGCTTTCTTT
.	TRBV19	.	TRBJ1-1	CASSIEGVSTEAFF	TGTGCCAGTAGTATAGAGGGGGTATCCACTGAAGCTTTCTTT
.	TRBV6-6	.	TRBJ2-5	CASSYAGPGETQYF	TGTGCCAGCAGTTACGCGGGTCCCGGTGAGACCCAGTACTTC
.	TRBV6-5	TRBD1	TRBJ1-1	CASSQRGPTEAFF	TGTGCCAGCAGTCAAAGGGGGCCAACTGAAGCTTTCTTT
.	TRBV28	.	TRBJ2-3	CASAGDTQYF	TGTGCCAGCGCTGGGGATACGCAGTATTTT
.	TRBV27	.	TRBJ1-6	CASSSPDSRNSPLHF	TGTGCCAGCAGTTCCCCAGACAGCCGGAATTCACCCCTCCACTTT
.	TRBV21-1	.	TRBJ1-4	CASQGEKLFF	TGTGCCAGCCAGGGTGAGAAACTGTTTTTT
.	TRBV2	TRBD1	TRBJ1-6	CASNVRGGQGDSPLHF	TGTGCCAGCAACGTACGGGGGGGACAGGGGGACTCACCCCTCCACTTT
.	TRBV9	.	TRBJ1-2	CASSVGVTATNYGYTF	TGTGCCAGCAGCGTAGGAGTTACAGCTACTAACTATGGCTACACCTTC
.	TRBV11-2	TRBD1	TRBJ2-7	CASSGDRGGEQYF	TGTGCCAGCAGTGGGGACAGAGGTGGCGAGCAGTACTTC
.	TRBV27	TRBD1	TRBJ2-7	CASSLRTGSHEQYF	TGTGCCAGCAGTCTAAGGACAGGGTCCCACGAGCAGTACTTC
.	TRBV23-1	.	TRBJ1-1	CASSQAPEAFF	TGCGCCAGCAGTCAGGCCCCTGAAGCTTTCTTT
.	TRBV19	TRBD2	TRBJ2-1	CATSRDSGGNEQFF	TGTGCCACCTCGCGGGATTCGGGGGGCAATGAGCAGTTCTTC
.	TRBV7-8	.	TRBJ2-3	CASSLEAGWDTDTQYF	TGTGCCAGCAGCTTAGAGGCAGGGTGGGACACAGATACGCAGTATTTT
.	TRBV19	TRBD1	TRBJ2-1	CASRPGGGTNNEQFF	TGTGCCAGTAGACCAGGGGGCGGGACCAACAATGAGCAGTTCTTC
.	TRBV30	TRBD2	TRBJ2-3	CAWSVQLAGGWDTQYF	TGTGCCTGGAGTGTCCAACTAGCGGGAGGTTGGGATACGCAGTATTTT
.	TRBV5-1	TRBD1	TRBJ2-5	CASRDRGHSGETQYF	TGCGCCAGCAGAGACAGGGGGCATTCGGGAGAGACCCAGTACTTC
.	TRBV30	.	TRBJ1-1	CAWRDVTEAFF	TGTGCCTGGAGAGACGTCACTGAAGCTTTCTTT
.	TRBV9	TRBD2	TRBJ2-1	CASSAGTSKHNEQFF	TGTGCCAGCAGCGCCGGGACTAGCAAGCACAATGAGCAGTTCTTC